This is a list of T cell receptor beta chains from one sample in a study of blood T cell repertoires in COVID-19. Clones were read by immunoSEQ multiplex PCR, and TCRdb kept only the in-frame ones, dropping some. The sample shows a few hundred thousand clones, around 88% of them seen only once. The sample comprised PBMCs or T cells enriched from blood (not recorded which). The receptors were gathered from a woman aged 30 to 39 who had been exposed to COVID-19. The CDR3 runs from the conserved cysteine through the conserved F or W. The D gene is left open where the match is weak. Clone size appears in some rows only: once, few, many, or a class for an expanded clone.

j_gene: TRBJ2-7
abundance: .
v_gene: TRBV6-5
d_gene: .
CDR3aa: CASRLVGLREQYF
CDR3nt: TGTGCCAGCAGATTAGTGGGACTCCGCGAGCAGTACTTC

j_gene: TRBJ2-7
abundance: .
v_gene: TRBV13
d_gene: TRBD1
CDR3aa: CASGTGGRYEQYF
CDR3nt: TGTGCCAGCGGGACAGGGGGCAGGTACGAGCAGTACTTC

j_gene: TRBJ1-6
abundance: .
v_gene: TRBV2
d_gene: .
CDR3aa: CASSGQVNSPLHF
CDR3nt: TGTGCCAGCAGTGGGCAGGTGAATTCACCCCTCCACTTT

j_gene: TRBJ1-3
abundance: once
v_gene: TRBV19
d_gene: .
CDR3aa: CASEQTGYRVAGNTIYF
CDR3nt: TGTGCCAGCGAACAAACCGGATACAGGGTAGCGGGAAACACCATATATTTT

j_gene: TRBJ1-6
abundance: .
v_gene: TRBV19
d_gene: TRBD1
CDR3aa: CASSQTGGKTPLHF
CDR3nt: TGTGCCAGTAGCCAGACAGGGGGAAAGACACCCCTCCACTTT

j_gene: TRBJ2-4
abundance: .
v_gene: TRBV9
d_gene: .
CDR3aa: CASSQEGAWAAKNIQYF
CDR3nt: TGTGCCAGCAGCCAAGAAGGTGCGTGGGCAGCCAAAAACATTCAGTACTTC

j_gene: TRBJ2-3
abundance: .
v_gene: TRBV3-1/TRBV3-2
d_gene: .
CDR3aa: CASRRRGQDTQYF
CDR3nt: TGTGCCAGCAGGCGGCGGGGGCAAGATACGCAGTATTTT

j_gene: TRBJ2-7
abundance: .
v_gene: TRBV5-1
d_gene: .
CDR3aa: CASSLSSYEQYF
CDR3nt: TGCGCCAGCAGCCTGAGCTCCTACGAGCAGTACTTC

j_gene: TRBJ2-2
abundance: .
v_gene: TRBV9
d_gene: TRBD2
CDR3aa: CASSGGGPNTGELFF
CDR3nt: TGTGCCAGCAGCGGCGGGGGGCCGAACACCGGGGAGCTGTTTTTT

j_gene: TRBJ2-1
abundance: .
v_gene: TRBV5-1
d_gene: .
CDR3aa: CASSLGQSYNEQFF
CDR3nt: TGCGCCAGCAGCCTTGGACAGTCCTACAATGAGCAGTTCTTC

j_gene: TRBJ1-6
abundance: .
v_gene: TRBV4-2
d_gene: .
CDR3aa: CASSQAPTGGDSPLHF
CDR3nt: TGTGCCAGCAGCCAAGCCCCGACGGGTGGCGATTCACCCCTCCACTTT

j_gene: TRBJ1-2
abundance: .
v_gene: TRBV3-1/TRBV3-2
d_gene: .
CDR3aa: CASSQVSDYGYTF
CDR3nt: TGTGCCAGCAGCCAAGTGTCGGACTATGGCTACACCTTC

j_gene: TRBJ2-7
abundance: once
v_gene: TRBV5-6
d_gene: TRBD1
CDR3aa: CASSWTGSLLEQYF
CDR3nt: TGTGCCAGCAGCTGGACAGGATCCCTCCTCGAGCAGTACTTC

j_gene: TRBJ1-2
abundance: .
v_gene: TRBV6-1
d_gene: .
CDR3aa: CASSEQGVGTF
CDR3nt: TGTGCCAGCAGTGAGCAAGGGGTCGGCACCTTC

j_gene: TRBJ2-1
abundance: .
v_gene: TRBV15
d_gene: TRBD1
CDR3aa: CATRRPDRGGNEQFF
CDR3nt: TGTGCCACCAGGAGGCCAGACAGGGGGGGCAATGAGCAGTTCTTC

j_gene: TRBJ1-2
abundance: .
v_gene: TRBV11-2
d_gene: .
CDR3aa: CASSLDPGGGGYTF
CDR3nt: TGTGCCAGCAGCTTAGATCCGGGTGGTGGTGGCTACACCTTC

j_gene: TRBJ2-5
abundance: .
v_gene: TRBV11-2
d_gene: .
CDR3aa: CASSLGGRRVTQYF
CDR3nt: TGTGCCAGCAGCTTAGGGGGGCGTAGGGTGACCCAGTACTTC

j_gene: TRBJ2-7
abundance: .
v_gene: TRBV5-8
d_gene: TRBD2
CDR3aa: CASSSTGGGYEQYF
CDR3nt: TGTGCCAGCAGCTCGACGGGGGGAGGATACGAGCAGTACTTC

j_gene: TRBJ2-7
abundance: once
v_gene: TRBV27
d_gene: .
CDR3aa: CASSPGWLSYEQYF
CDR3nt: TGTGCCAGCAGTCCGGGGTGGCTGTCCTACGAGCAGTACTTC

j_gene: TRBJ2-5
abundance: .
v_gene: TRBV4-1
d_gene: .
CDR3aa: CASSQEQQTQYF
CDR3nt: TGCGCCAGCAGCCAAGAACAGCAGACCCAGTACTTC

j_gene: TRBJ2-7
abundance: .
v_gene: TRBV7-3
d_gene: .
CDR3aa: CASSPGQPSYEQYF
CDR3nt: TGTGCCAGCAGCCCCGGACAGCCCTCCTACGAGCAGTACTTC

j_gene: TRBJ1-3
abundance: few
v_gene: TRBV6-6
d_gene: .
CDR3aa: CASSKKTDSGNTIYF
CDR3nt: TGTGCCAGCAGTAAAAAGACAGACTCTGGAAACACCATATATTTT

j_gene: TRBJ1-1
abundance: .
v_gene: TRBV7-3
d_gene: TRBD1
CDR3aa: CASSLGQGLNTEAFF
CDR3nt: TGTGCCAGCAGCCTCGGACAGGGTTTGAACACTGAAGCTTTCTTT

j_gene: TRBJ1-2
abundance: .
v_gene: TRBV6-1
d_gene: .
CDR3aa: CASSEAGKGGYTF
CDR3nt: TGTGCCAGCAGTGAAGCTGGAAAGGGGGGCTACACCTTC

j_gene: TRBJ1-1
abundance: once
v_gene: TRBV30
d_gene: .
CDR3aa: CAWSRFMNTEAFF
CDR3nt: TGTGCCTGGTCCAGATTCATGAACACTGAAGCTTTCTTT

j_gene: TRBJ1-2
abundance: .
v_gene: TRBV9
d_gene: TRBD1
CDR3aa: CASSVGTGGDGYTF
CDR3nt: TGTGCCAGCAGCGTGGGGACAGGGGGCGATGGCTACACCTTC

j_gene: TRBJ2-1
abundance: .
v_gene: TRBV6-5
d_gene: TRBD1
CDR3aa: CASSSTGASSYNEQFF
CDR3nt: TGTGCCAGCAGTTCGACAGGGGCAAGCTCCTACAATGAGCAGTTCTTC

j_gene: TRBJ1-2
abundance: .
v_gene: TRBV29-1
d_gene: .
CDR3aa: CSAPGSGGTNYGYTF
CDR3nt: TGCAGCGCCCCCGGGTCGGGGGGCACTAACTATGGCTACACCTTC

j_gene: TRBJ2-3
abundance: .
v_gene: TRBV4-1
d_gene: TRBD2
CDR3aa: CASMGGGDTDTQYF
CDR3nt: TGCGCCAGCATGGGCGGGGGGGACACAGATACGCAGTATTTT

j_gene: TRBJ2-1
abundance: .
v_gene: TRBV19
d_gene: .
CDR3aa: CASSILGSSYNEQFF
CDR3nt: TGTGCCAGTAGTATCCTGGGGAGCTCCTACAATGAGCAGTTCTTC

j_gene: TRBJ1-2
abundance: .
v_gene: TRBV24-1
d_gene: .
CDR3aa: CATSDSPKGDGYTF
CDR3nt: TGTGCCACCAGTGATTCCCCCAAGGGGGATGGCTACACCTTC

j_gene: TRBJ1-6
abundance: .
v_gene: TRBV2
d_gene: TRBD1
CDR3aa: CASTQEDRLNSPLHF
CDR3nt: TGTGCCAGCACCCAGGAGGACAGGCTTAATTCACCCCTCCACTTT

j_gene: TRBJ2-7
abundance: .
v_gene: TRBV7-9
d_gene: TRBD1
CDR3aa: CASSPDREIYEQYF
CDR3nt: TGTGCCAGCAGCCCGGACAGGGAGATCTACGAGCAGTACTTC

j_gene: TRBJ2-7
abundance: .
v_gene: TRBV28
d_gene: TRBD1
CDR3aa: CASSQTGAYSYEQYF
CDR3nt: TGTGCCAGCAGTCAAACAGGGGCGTACTCCTACGAGCAGTACTTC

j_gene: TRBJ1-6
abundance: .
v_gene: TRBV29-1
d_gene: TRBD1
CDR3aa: CSVRTGWDSPLHF
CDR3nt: TGCAGCGTCCGGACAGGGTGGGATTCACCCCTCCACTTT

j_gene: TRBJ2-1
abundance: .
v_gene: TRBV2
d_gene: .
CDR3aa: CASSEAGAVDEQFF
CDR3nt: TGTGCCAGCAGTGAGGCGGGGGCCGTCGATGAGCAGTTCTTC

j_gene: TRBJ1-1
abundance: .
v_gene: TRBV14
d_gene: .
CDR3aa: CASRSRQNTEAFF
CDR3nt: TGTGCCAGCAGGTCCCGACAGAACACTGAAGCTTTCTTT

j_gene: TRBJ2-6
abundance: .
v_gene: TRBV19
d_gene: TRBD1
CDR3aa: CASSLDQGAYGANVLTF
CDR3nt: TGTGCCAGTAGCCTAGATCAGGGGGCGTACGGGGCCAACGTCCTGACTTTC

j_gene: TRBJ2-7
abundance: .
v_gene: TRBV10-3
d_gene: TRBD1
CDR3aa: CAARDRGYEQYF
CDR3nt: TGTGCCGCCCGGGACAGGGGTTACGAGCAGTACTTC

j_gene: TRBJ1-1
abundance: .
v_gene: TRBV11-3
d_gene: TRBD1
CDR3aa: CASSLAQGADTEAFF
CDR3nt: TGTGCCAGCAGCTTAGCCCAGGGGGCAGACACTGAAGCTTTCTTT

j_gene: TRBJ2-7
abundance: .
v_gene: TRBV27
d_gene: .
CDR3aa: CASRLSRLTYEQYF
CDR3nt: TGTGCCAGCAGGTTAAGCAGGCTTACCTACGAGCAGTACTTC

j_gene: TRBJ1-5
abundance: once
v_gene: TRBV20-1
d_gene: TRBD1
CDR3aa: CSASPPGQGISNQPQHF
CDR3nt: TGCAGTGCTAGTCCCCCGGGACAGGGGATAAGCAATCAGCCCCAGCATTTT

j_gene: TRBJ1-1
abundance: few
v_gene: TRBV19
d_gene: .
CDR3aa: CASSIQRQMNTEAFF
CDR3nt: TGTGCCAGTAGTATACAAAGACAGATGAACACTGAAGCTTTCTTT

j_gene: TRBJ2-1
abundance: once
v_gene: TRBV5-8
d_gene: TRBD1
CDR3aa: CASSLGDRNNEQFF
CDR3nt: TGTGCCAGCAGCTTGGGGGACAGAAACAATGAGCAGTTCTTC

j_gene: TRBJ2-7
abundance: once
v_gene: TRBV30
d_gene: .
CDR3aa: CAWSLAGVEQYF
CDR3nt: TGTGCCTGGAGTCTGGCAGGGGTCGAGCAGTACTTC

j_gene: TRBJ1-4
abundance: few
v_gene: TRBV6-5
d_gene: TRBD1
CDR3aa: CASRPGQGGEKLFF
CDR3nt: TGTGCCAGCAGACCCGGACAGGGCGGGGAAAAACTGTTTTTT

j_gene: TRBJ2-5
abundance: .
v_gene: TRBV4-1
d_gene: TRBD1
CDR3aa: CASSPLPGQLQETQYF
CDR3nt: TGCGCCAGCAGCCCCCTACCGGGACAGCTACAAGAGACCCAGTACTTC

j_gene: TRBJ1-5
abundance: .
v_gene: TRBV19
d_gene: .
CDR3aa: CASSPRQNWQPQHF
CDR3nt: TGTGCCAGTAGTCCCCGACAGAATTGGCAGCCCCAGCATTTT

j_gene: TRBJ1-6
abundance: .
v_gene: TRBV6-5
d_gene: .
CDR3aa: CASSPGVNSPLHF
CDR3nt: TGTGCCAGCAGCCCGGGGGTTAATTCACCCCTCCACTTT

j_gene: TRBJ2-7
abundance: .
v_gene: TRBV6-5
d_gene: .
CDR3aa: CASSYSGGGHYEQYF
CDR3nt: TGTGCCAGCAGTTACTCCGGAGGGGGCCACTACGAGCAGTACTTC

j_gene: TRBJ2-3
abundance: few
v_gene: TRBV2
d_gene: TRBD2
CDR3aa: CASSERASGGRDTQYF
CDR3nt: TGTGCCAGCAGTGAACGGGCTAGCGGGGGGCGGGATACGCAGTATTTT

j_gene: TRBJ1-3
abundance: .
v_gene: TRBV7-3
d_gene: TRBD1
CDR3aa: CASSLTTDRGFRNTIYF
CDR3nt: TGTGCCAGCAGCTTAACCACAGACAGGGGATTTAGAAACACCATATATTTT

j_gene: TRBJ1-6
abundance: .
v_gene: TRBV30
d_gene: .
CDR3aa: CAWNGPTRSSPLHF
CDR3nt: TGTGCCTGGAATGGCCCCACACGGAGTTCACCCCTCCACTTT

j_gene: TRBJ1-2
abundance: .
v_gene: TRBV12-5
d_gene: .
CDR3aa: CASGLAGFYGYTF
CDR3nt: TGTGCTAGTGGTTTGGCAGGGTTCTATGGCTACACCTTC

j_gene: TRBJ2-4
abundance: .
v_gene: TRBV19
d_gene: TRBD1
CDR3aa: CASSTSRQGVLAKNIQYF
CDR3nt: TGTGCCAGTAGTACCTCAAGACAGGGGGTTTTGGCCAAAAACATTCAGTACTTC

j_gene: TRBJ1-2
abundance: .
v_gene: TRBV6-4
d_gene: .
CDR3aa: CAEGGFNYGYTF
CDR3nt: TGTGCCGAGGGAGGGTTTAACTATGGCTACACCTTC

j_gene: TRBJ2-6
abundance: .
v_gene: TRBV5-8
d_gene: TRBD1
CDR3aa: CASSLTGYGANVLTF
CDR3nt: TGTGCCAGCAGTCTGACAGGGTATGGGGCCAACGTCCTGACTTTC

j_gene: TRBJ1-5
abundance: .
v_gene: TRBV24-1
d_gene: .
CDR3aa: CATSAGYSNQPQHF
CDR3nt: TGTGCCACCAGTGCCGGTTATAGCAATCAGCCCCAGCATTTT

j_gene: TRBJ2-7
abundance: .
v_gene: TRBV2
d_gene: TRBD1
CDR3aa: CASSPTTGGGYEQYF
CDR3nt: TGTGCCAGCAGTCCCACCACAGGGGGCGGCTACGAGCAGTACTTC